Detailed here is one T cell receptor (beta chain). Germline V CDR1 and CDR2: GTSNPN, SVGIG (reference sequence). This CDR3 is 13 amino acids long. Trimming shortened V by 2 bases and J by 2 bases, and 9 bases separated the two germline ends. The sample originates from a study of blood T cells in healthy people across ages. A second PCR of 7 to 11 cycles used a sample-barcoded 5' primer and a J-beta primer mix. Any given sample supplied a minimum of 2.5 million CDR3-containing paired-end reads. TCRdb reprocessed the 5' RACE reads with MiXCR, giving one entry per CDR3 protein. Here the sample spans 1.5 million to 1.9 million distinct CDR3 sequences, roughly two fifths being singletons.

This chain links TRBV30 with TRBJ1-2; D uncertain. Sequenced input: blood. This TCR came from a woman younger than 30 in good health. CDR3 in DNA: TGTGCCTGGAGTCCGCAGGCAAACTATGGCTACACCTTC. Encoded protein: CAWSPQANYGYTF.